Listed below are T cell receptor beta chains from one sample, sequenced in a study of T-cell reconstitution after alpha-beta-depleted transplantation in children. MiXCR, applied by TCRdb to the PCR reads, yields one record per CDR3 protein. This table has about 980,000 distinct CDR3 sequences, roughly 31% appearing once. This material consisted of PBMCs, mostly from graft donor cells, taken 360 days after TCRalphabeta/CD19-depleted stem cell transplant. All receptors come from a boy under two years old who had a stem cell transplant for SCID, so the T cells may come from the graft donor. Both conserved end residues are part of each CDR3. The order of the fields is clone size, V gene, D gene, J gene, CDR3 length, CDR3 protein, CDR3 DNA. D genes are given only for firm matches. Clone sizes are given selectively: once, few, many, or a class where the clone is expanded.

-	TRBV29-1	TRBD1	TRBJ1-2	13	CSVSRQGNYGYTF	TGCAGCGTTAGTAGACAGGGCAACTATGGCTACACCTTC
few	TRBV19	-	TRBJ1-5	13	CASSNRDNQPQHF	TGTGCCAGTAGTAACAGAGACAATCAGCCCCAGCATTTT
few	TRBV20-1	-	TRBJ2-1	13	CSARDKKNNEQFF	TGCAGTGCTAGAGATAAGAAGAACAATGAGCAGTTCTTC
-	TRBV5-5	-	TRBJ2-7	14	CASSLAASTYEQYF	TGTGCCAGCAGCTTGGCCGCGTCCACCTACGAGCAGTACTTC
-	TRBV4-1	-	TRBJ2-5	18	CASSQESEAVGGEETQYF	TGCGCCAGCAGCCAAGAGAGTGAGGCAGTGGGTGGCGAGGAGACCCAGTACTTC
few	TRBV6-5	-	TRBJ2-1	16	CASSYSVGDSYNEQFF	TGTGCCAGCAGTTACTCGGTGGGGGACTCCTACAATGAGCAGTTCTTC
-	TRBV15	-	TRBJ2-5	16	CATSREFGLTQETQYF	TGTGCCACCAGCAGAGAGTTCGGACTAACTCAGGAGACCCAGTACTTC
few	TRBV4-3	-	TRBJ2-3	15	CASSQDRAGTDTQYF	TGCGCCAGCAGCCAAGATCGGGCAGGGACAGATACGCAGTATTTT
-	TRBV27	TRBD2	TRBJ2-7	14	CATSYSGGSYEQYF	TGTGCCACGTCGTATAGCGGGGGATCCTACGAGCAGTACTTC
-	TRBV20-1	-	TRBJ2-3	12	CSAGRDTDTQYF	TGCAGTGCTGGGAGAGACACAGATACGCAGTATTTT
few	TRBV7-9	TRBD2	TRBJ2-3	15	CASSLTSATSDTQYF	TGTGCCAGCAGCCTGACTAGCGCCACCTCGGATACGCAGTATTTT
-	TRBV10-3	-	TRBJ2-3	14	CAISWGQSTDTQYF	TGTGCCATCTCATGGGGGCAATCCACAGATACGCAGTATTTT
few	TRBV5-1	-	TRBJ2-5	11	CASGAEETQYF	TGCGCCAGCGGGGCAGAAGAGACCCAGTACTTC
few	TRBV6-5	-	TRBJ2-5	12	CASRPGKGTQYF	TGTGCCAGCAGGCCAGGCAAAGGGACCCAGTACTTC
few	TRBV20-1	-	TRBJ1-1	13	CSAPFEGTTEAFF	TGCAGTGCCCCGTTTGAGGGGACCACTGAAGCTTTCTTT
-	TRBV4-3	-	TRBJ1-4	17	CASSQPRGDSTNEKLFF	TGCGCCAGCAGCCAGCCCAGGGGAGACTCAACTAATGAAAAACTGTTTTTT
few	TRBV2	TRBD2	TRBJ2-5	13	CASSAGGPETQYF	TGTGCCAGCTCGGCGGGGGGGCCTGAGACCCAGTACTTC
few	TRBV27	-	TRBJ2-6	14	CASKYIAGANVLTF	TGTGCCAGCAAATATATAGCTGGGGCCAACGTCCTGACTTTC
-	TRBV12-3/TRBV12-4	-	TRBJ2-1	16	CASRHFGKDSYNEQFF	TGTGCCAGCAGACACTTCGGGAAGGACTCCTACAATGAGCAGTTCTTC
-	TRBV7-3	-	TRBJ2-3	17	CASSPHRLAKTTDTQYF	TGTGCCAGCAGCCCCCACAGGCTAGCGAAAACCACAGATACGCAGTATTTT
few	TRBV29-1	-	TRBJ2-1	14	CSVGSFEGLNEQFF	TGCAGCGTTGGGAGTTTTGAAGGCCTCAATGAGCAGTTCTTC
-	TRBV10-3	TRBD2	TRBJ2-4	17	CAISDRTSGGAGNIQYF	TGTGCCATCAGTGATAGGACTAGCGGGGGGGCTGGAAACATTCAGTACTTC
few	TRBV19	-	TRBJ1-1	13	CASSRGVGTEAFF	TGTGCCAGTAGTAGGGGAGTCGGCACTGAAGCTTTCTTT
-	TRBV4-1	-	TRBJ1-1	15	CASSQDPGGLGEAFF	TGCGCCAGCAGCCAAGATCCTGGAGGGCTCGGTGAAGCTTTCTTT
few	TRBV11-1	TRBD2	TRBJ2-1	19	CASSRIGLAGEGPDNEQFF	TGTGCCAGCAGCCGAATCGGACTAGCGGGGGAAGGGCCGGACAATGAGCAGTTCTTC
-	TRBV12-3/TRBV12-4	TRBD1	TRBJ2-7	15	CASSSPGGSSYEQYF	TGTGCCAGCAGTTCACCAGGGGGCTCTTCCTACGAGCAGTACTTC